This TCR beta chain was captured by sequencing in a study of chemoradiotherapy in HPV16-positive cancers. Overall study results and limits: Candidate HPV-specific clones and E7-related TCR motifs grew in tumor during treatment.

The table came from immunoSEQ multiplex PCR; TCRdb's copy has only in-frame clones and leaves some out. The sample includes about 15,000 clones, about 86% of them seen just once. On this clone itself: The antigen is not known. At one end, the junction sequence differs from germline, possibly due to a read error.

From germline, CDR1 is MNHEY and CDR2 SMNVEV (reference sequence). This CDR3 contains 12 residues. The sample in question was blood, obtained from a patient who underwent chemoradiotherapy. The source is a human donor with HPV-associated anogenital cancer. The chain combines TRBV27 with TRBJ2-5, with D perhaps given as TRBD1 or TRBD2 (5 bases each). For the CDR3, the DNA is TGTGCCAGCAGCCGACAGTCGGGGACCCGGTACTTC. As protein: CASSRQSGTRYF.